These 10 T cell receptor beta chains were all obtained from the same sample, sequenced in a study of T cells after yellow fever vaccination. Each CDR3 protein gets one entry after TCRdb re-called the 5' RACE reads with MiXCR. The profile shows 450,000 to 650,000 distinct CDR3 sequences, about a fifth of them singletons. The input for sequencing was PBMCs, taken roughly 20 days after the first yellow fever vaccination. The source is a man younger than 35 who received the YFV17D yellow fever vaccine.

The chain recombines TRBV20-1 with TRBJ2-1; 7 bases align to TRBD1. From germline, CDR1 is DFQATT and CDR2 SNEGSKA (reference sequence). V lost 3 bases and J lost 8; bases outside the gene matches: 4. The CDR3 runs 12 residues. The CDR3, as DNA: TGCAGTGCTAGGGAGACAGGGCATGAGCAGTTCTTC. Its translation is CSARETGHEQFF.

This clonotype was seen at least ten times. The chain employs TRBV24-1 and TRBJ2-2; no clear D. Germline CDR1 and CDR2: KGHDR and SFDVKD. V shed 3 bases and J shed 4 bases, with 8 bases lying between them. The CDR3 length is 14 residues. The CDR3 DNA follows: TGTGCCACCAGTGATCAGACGGTCACCGGGGAGCTGTTTTTT. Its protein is CATSDQTVTGELFF.

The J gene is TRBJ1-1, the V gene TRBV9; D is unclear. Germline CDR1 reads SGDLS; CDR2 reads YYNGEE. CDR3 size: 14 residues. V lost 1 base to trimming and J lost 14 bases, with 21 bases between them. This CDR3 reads CASSVTGRAARKFF. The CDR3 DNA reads TGTGCCAGCAGCGTAACTGGTCGGGCTGCCAGAAAATTCTTT. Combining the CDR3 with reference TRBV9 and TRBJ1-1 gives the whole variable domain DSGVTQTPKHLITATGQRVTLRCSPRSGDLSVYWYQQSLDQGLQFLIQYYNGEERAKGNILERFSAQQFPDLHSELNLSSLELGDSALYFCASSVTGRAARKFFGQGTRLTVV.

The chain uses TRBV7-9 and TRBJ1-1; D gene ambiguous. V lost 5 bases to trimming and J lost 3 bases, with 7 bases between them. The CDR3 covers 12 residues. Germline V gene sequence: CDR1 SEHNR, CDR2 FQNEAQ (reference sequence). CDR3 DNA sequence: TGTGCCAGCAGCATCACCGACACTGAAGCTTTCTTT. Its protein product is CASSITDTEAFF.

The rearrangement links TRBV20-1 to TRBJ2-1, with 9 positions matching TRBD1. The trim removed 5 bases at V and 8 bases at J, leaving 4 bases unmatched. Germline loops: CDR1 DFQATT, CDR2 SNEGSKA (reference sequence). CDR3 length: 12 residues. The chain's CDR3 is CSAFHRGHEQFF. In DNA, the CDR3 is TGCAGTGCTTTCCACAGGGGGCATGAGCAGTTCTTC.

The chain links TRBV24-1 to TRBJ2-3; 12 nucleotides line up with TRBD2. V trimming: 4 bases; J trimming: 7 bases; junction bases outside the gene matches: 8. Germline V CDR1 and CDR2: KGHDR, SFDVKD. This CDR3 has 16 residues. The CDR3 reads CATSDSTSGGTNTQYF. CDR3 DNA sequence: TGTGCCACCAGTGACTCGACTAGCGGGGGAACAAATACGCAGTATTTT.

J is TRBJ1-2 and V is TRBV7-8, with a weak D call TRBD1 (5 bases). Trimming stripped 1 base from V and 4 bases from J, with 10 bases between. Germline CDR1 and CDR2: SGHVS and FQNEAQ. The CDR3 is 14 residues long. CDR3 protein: CASSLVGGFYGYTF. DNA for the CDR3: TGTGCCAGCAGCTTAGTTGGGGGGTTCTATGGCTACACCTTC.

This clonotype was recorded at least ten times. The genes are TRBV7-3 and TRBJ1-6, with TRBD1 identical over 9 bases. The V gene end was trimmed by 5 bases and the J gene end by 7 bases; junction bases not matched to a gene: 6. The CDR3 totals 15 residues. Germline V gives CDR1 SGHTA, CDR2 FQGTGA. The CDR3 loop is CASSAGQGANSPLHF. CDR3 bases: TGTGCCAGCAGCGCGGGACAGGGCGCGAATTCACCCCTCCACTTT.

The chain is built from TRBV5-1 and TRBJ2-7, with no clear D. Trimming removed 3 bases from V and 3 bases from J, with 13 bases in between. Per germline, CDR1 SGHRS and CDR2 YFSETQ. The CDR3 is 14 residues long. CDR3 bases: TGCGCCAGCAGCTCCGGCGGCACCTTCTACGAGCAGTACTTC. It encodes CASSSGGTFYEQYF.

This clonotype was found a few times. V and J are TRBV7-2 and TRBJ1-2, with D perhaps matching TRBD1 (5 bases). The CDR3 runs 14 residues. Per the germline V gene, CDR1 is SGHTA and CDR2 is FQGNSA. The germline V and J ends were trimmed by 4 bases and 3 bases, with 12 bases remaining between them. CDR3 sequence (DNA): TGTGCCAGCAGCTCCGGGACCCTTCACTATGGCTACACCTTC. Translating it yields CASSSGTLHYGYTF.